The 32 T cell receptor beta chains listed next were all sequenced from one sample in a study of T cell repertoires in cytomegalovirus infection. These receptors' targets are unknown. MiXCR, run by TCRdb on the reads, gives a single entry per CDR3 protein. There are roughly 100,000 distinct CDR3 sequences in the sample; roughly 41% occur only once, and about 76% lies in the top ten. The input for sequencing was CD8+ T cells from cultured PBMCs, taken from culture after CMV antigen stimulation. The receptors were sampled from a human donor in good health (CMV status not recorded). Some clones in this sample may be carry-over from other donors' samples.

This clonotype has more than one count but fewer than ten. The CDR3 coding sequence is TGTGCCAGCAGCTTAAATCAGGGAGCGAACACCGGGGAGCTGTTTTTT. It specifies CASSLNQGANTGELFF. The V and J genes are TRBV7-3 and TRBJ2-2; D may be TRBD1 or TRBD2 (5 bases each). The CDR3 runs 16 residues. The germline V gene encodes CDR1 SGHTA and CDR2 FQGTGA. V shed 1 base and J shed 0 bases, with 9 bases lying between them.

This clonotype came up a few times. CDR3 sequence: CASSSRQVGELFF. The DNA for the CDR3 is TGTGCCAGCAGCTCAAGACAGGTCGGGGAGCTGTTTTTT. The genes are TRBV7-2 and TRBJ2-2, with D possibly being TRBD1 (6 bases). Looked up from germline, CDR1 is SGHTA and CDR2 is FQGNSA. The CDR3 loop spans 13 amino acids. V lost 4 bases and J 7 bases, leaving 10 bases between the germline ends.

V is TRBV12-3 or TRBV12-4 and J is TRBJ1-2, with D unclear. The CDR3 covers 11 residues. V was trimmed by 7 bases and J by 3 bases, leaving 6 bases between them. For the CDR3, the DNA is TGTGCCAGCAACGGGGACTATGGCTACACCTTC. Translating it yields CASNGDYGYTF.

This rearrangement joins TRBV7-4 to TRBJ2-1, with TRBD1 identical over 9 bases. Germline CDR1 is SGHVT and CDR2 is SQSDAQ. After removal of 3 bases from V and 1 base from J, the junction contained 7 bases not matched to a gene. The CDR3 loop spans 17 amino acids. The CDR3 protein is CASSFPRDRESYNEQFF. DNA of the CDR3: TGTGCCAGCAGCTTTCCCCGGGACAGGGAGTCCTACAATGAGCAGTTCTTC. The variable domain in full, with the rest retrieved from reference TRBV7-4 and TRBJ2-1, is GAGVSQSPRYKVAKRGRDVALRCDSISGHVTLYWYRQTLGQGSEVLTYSQSDAQRDKSGRPSGRFSAERPERSVSTLKIQRTEQGDSAVYLCASSFPRDRESYNEQFFGPGTRLTVL.

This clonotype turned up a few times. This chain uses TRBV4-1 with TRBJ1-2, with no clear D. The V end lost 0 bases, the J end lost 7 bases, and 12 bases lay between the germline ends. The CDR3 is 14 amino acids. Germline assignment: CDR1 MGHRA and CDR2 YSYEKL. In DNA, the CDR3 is TGCGCCAGCAGCCAAGAGCCGGACGCGGGTGGCTACACCTTC. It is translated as CASSQEPDAGGYTF.

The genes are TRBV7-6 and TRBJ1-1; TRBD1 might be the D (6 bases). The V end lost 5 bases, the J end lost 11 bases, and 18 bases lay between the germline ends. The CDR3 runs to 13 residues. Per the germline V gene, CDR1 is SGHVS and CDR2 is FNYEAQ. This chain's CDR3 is CASSQTGQGGAFF. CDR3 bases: TGTGCCAGCAGCCAGACGGGACAAGGAGGGGCTTTCTTT.

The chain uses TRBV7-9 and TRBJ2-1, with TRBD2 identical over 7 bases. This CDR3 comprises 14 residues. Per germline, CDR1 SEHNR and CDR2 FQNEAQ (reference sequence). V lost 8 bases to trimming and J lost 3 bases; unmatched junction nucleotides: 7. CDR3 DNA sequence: TGTGCCAGCGTGGGCCTAGCGGTCTACAATGAGCAGTTCTTC. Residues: CASVGLAVYNEQFF. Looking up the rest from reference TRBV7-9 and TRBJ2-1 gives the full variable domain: DTGVSQNPRHKITKRGQNVTFRCDPISEHNRLYWYRQTLGQGPEFLTYFQNEAQLEKSRLLSDRFSAERPKGSFSTLEIQRTEQGDSAMYLCASVGLAVYNEQFFGPGTRLTVL.

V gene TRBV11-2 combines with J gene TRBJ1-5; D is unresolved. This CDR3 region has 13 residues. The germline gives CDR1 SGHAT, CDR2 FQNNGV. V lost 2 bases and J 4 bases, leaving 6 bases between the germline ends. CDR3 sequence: CASSLRANQPQHF. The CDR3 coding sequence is TGTGCCAGCAGCTTAAGGGCTAATCAGCCCCAGCATTTT.

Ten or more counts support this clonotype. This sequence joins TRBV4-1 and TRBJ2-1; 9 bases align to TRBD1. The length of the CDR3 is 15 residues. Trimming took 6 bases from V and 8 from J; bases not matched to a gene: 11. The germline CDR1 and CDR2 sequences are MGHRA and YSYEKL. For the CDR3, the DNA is TGCGCCAGCAGTCAGGTGGACAGGGGTAACTATGAGCAGTTCTTC. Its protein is CASSQVDRGNYEQFF.

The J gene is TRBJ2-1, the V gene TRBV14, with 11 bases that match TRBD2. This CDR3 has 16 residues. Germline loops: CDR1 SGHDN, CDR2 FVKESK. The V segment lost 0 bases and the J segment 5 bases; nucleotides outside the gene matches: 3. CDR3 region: CASSQDLGLADNEQFF. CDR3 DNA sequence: TGTGCCAGCAGCCAAGATCTGGGACTAGCGGACAATGAGCAGTTCTTC.

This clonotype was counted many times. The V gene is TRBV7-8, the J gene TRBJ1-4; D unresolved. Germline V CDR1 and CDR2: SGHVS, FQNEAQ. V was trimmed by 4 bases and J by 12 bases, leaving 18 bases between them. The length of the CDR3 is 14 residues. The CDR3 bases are TGTGCCAGCAGCTCCCACTCGACCCGGACGGAACTGTTTTTT. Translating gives CASSSHSTRTELFF.

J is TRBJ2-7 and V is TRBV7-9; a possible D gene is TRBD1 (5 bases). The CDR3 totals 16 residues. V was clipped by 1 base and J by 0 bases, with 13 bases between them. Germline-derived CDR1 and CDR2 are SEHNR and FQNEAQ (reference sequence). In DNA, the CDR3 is TGTGCCAGCAGCTTAGATATGGGGCTTGACTCCTACGAGCAGTACTTC. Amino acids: CASSLDMGLDSYEQYF.

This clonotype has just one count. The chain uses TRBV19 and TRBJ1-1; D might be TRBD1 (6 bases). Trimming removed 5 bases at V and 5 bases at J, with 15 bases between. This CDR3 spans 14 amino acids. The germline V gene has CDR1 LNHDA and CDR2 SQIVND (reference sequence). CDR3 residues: CASSPPTGLTEAFF. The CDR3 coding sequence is TGTGCCAGTAGTCCACCCACAGGGTTGACTGAAGCTTTCTTT. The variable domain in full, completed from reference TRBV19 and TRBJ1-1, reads DGGITQSPKYLFRKEGQNVTLSCEQNLNHDAMYWYRQDPGQGLRLIYYSQIVNDFQKGDIAEGYSVSREKKESFPLTVTSAQKNPTAFYLCASSPPTGLTEAFFGQGTRLTVV.

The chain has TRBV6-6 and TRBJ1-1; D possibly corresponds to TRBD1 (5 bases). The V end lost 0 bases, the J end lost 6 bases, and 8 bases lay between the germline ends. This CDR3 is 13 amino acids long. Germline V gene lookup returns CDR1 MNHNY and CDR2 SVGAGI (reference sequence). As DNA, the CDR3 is TGTGCCAGCAGTTACTCGGGGCAGTCTGAAGCTTTCTTT. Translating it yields CASSYSGQSEAFF.

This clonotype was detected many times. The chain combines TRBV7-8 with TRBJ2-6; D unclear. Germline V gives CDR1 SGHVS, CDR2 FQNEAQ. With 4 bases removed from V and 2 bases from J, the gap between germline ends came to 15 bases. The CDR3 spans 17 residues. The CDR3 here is CASSSWASGAGANVLTF. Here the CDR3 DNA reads TGTGCCAGCAGCTCGTGGGCCTCTGGGGCTGGGGCCAACGTCCTGACTTTC.

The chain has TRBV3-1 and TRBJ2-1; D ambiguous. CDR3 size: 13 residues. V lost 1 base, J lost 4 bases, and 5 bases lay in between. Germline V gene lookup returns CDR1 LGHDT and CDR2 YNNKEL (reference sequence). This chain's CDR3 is CASSQGRYNEQFF. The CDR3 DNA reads TGTGCCAGCAGCCAAGGCAGGTACAATGAGCAGTTCTTC.

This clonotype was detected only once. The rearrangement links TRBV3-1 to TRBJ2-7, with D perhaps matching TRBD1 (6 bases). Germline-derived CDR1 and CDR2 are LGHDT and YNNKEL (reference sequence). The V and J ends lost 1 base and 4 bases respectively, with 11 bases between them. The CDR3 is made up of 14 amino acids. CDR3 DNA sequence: TGTGCCAGCAGCCAAGTTGGGGGCGGGTACGAGCAGTACTTC. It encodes CASSQVGGGYEQYF.

The CDR3 loop reads CASSLVTGLYSNQPQHF. In DNA form, the CDR3 reads TGTGCCAGCAGCTTAGTCACCGGGCTCTATAGCAATCAGCCCCAGCATTTT. This chain uses TRBV7-9 with TRBJ1-5, with D unclear. CDR1 SEHNR and CDR2 FQNEAQ come from the germline V gene (reference sequence). The CDR3 is 17 amino acids. V was trimmed by 1 base and J by 0 bases, leaving 13 bases between them.

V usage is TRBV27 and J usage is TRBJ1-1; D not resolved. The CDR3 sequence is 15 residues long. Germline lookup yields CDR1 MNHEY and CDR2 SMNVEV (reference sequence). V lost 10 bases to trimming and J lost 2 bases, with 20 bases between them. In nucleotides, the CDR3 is TGTGCCACCCTAATACCGTCCGGGGTAAACACTGAAGCTTTCTTT. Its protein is CATLIPSGVNTEAFF.

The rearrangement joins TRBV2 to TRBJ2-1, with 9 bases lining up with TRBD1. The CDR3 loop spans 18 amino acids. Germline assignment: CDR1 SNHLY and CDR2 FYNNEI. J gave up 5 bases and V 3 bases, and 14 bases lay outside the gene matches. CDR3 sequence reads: CASSDGTGKNGWDNEQFF. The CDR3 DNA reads TGTGCCAGCAGTGACGGGACAGGGAAAAACGGGTGGGACAATGAGCAGTTCTTC.

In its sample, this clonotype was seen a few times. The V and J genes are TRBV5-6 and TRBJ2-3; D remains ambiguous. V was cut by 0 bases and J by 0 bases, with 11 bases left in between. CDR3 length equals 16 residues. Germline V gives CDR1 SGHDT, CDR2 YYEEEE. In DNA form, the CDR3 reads TGTGCCAGCAGCTTGGTGGTGCGGAGCAGCACAGATACGCAGTATTTT. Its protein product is CASSLVVRSSTDTQYF.

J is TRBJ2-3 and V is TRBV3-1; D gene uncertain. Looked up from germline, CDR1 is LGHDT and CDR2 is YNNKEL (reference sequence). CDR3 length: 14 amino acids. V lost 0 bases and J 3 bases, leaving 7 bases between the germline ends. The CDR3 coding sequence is TGTGCCAGCAGCCAAGAGGGCGGAACAGATACGCAGTATTTT. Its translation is CASSQEGGTDTQYF.

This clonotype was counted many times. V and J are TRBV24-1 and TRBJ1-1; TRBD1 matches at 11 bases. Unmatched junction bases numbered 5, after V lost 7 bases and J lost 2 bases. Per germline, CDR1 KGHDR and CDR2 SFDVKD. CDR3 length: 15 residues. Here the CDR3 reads CATSRTGGGNTEAFF. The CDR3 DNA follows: TGTGCCACCAGCCGGACAGGGGGCGGAAACACTGAAGCTTTCTTT.

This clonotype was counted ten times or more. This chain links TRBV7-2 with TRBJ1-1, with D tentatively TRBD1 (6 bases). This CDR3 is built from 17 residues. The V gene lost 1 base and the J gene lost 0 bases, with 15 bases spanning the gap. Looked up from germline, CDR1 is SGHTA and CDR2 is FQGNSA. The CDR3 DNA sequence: TGTGCCAGCAGCTTAGAGGGGGTCGTGCAGTTGAACACTGAAGCTTTCTTT. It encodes CASSLEGVVQLNTEAFF.

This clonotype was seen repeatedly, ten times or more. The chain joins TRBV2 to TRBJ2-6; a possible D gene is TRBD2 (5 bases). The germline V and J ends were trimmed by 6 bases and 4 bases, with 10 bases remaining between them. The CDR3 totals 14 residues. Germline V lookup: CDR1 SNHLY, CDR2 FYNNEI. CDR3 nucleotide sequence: TGTGCCAGCAGGGGAGAGTCGGGGGCCAACGTCCTGACTTTC. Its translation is CASRGESGANVLTF.

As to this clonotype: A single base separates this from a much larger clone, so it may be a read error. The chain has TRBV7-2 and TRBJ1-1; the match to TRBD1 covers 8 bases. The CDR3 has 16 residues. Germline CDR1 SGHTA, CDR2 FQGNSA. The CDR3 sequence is CASSLVTQGGNNEAFF. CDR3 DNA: TGTGCCAGCAGCTTAGTTACACAGGGGGGGAACAATGAAGCTTTCTTT.

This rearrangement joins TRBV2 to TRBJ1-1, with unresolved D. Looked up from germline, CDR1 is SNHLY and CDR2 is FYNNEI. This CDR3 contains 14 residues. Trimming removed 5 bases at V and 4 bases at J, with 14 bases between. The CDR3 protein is CASSLGRPSTEAFF. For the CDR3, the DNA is TGTGCCAGCAGTCTCGGTAGGCCCAGCACTGAAGCTTTCTTT. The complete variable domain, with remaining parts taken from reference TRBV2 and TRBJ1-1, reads EPEVTQTPSHQVTQMGQEVILRCVPISNHLYFYWYRQILGQKVEFLVSFYNNEISEKSEIFDDQFSVERPDGSNFTLKIRSTKLEDSAMYFCASSLGRPSTEAFFGQGTRLTVV.

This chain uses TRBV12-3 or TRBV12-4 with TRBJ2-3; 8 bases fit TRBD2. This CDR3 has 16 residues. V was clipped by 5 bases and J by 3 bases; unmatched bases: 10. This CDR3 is CASSPFRAGGTDTQYF. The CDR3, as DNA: TGTGCCAGCAGTCCATTCCGCGCGGGGGGTACAGATACGCAGTATTTT.

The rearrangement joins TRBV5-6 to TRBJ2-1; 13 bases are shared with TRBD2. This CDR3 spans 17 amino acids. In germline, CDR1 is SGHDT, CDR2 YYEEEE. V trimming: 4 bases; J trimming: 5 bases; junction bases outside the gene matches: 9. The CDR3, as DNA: TGTGCCAGCAGCAACCCTCCGGGACTAGCGGGGAACAATGAGCAGTTCTTC. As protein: CASSNPPGLAGNNEQFF.

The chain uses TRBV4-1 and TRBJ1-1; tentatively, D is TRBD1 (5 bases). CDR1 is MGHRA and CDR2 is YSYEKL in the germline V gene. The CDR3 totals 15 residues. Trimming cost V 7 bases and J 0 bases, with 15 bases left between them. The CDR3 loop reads CASTINGDLNTEAFF. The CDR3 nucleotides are TGCGCCAGCACAATAAACGGGGACCTGAACACTGAAGCTTTCTTT.

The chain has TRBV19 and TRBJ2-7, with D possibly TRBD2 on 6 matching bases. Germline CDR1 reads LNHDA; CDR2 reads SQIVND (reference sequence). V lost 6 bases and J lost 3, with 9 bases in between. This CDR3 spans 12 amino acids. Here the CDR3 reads CASSTGSYEQYF. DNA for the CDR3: TGTGCCAGTAGCACCGGGAGCTACGAGCAGTACTTC.

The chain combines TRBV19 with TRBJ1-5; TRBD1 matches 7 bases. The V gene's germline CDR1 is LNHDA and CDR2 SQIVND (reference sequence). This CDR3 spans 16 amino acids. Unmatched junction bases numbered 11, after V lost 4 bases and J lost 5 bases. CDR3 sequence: CASSTLGQATYQPQHF. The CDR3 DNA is TGTGCCAGTAGTACCCTCGGACAGGCGACTTATCAGCCCCAGCATTTT.